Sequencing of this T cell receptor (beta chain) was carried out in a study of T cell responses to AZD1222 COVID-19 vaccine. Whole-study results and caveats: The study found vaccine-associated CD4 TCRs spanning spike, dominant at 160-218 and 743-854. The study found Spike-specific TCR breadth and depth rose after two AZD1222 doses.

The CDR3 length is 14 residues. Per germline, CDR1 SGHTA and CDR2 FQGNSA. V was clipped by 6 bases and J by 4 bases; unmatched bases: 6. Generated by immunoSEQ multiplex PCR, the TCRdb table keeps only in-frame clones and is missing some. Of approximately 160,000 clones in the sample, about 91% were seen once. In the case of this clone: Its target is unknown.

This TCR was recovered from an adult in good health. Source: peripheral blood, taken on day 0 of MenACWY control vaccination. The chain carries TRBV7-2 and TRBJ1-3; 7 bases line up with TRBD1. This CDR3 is CASRQGSPGNTIYF. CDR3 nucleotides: TGTGCCAGCAGACAGGGGAGCCCAGGAAACACCATATATTTT.